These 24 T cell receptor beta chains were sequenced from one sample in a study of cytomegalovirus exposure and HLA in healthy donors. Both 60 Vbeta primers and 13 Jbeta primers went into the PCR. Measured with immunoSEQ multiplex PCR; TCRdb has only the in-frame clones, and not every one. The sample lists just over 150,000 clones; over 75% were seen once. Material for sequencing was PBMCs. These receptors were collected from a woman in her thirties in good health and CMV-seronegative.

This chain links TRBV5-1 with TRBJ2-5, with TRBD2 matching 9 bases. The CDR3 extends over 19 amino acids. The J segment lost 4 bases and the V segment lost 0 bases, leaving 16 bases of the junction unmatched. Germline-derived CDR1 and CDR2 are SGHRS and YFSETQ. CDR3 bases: TGCGCCAGCAGCTTGGCGGGTTCCTTTGGCGGGGGGGCCCGAGAGACCCAGTACTTC. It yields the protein CASSLAGSFGGGARETQYF.

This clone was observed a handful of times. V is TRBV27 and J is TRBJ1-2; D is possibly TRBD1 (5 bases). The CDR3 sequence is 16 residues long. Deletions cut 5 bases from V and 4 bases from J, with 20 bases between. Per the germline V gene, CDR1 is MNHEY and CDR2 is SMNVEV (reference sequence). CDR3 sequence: CASSARETRGPYGYTF. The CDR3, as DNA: TGTGCCAGCAGTGCCCGAGAGACAAGGGGTCCCTATGGCTACACCTTC.

The CDR3 is CASSYLLARETQYF. The CDR3 DNA follows: TGTGCCAGCAGTTACCTACTAGCGAGGGAGACCCAGTACTTC. The V gene is TRBV6-6, the J gene TRBJ2-5; the match to TRBD2 covers 7 bases. Germline V lookup: CDR1 MNHNY, CDR2 SVGAGI (reference sequence). This CDR3 region has 14 residues. V trimming: 2 bases; J trimming: 5 bases; junction bases outside the gene matches: 5.

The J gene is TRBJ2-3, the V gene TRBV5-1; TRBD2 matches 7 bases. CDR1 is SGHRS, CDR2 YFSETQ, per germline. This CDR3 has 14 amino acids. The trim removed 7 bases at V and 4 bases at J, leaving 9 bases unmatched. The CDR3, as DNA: TGCGCCAGCGCCCCGGGGGGAAGGGCAGATACGCAGTATTTT. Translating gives CASAPGGRADTQYF. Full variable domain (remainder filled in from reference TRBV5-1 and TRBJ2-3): KAGVTQTPRYLIKTRGQQVTLSCSPISGHRSVSWYQQTPGQGLQFLFEYFSETQRNKGNFPGRFSGRQFSNSRSEMNVSTLELGDSALYLCASAPGGRADTQYFGPGTRLTVL.

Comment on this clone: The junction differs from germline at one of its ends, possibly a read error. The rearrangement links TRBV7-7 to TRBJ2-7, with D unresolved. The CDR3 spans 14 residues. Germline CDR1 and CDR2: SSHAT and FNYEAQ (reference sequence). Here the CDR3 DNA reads TGTGCTAGCAGCTTAGAGCCGGGTAACTACGAGCAGTACTTC. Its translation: CASSLEPGNYEQYF.

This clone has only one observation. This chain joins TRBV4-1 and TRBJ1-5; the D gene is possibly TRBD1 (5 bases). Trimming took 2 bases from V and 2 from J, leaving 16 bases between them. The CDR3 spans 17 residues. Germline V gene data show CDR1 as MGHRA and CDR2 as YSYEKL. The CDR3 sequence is CASSQIHLTERNQPQHF. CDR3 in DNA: TGCGCCAGCAGCCAAATACACCTGACAGAACGCAATCAGCCCCAGCATTTT.

The CDR3 nucleotides are TGCGCCAGCAGCTCGCAGGGAAGCACTGAAGCTTTCTTT. Its translation is CASSSQGSTEAFF. The chain uses TRBV5-1 and TRBJ1-1, with TRBD1 as a possible D gene (5 bases). The CDR3 totals 13 residues. With 3 bases removed from V and 4 bases from J, the gap between germline ends came to 10 bases. Germline lookup yields CDR1 SGHRS and CDR2 YFSETQ.

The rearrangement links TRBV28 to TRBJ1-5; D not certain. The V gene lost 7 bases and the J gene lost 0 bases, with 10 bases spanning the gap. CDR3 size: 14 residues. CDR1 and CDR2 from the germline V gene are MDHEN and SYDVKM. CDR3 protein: CASTQQISNQPQHF. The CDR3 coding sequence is TGTGCCAGCACCCAACAGATTAGCAATCAGCCCCAGCATTTT.

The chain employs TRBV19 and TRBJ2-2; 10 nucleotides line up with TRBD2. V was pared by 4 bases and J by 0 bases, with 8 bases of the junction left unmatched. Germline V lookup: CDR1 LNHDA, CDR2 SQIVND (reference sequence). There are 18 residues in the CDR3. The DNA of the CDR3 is TGTGCCAGTAGTAGGCTAGCGGGGGTACACGCGAACACCGGGGAGCTGTTTTTT. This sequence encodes CASSRLAGVHANTGELFF.

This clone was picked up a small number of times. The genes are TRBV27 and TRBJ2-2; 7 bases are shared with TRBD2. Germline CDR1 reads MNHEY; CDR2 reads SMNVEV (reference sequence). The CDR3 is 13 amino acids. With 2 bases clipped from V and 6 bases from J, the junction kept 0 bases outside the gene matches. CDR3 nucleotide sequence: TGTGCCAGCAGTTTAGGGGGGGCCGGGGAGCTGTTTTTT. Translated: CASSLGGAGELFF.

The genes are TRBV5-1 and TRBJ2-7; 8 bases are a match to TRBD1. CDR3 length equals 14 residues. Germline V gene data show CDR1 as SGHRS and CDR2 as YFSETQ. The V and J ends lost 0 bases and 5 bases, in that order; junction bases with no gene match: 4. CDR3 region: CASSLGGQGDEQYF. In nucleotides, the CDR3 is TGCGCCAGCAGCTTGGGAGGACAGGGTGACGAGCAGTACTTC.

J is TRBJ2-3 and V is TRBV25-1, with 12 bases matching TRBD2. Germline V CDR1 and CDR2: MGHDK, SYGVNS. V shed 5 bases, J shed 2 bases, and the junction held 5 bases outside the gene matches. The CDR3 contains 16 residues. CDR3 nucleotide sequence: TGTGCCAGCAGTACAACTAGCGGGGGGTACACAGATACGCAGTATTTT. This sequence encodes CASSTTSGGYTDTQYF.

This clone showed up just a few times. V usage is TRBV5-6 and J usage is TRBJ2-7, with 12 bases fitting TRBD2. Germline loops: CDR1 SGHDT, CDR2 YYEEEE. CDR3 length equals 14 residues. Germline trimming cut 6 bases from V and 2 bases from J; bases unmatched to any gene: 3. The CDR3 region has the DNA TGTGCCAGCACCTCTAGCGGGGGGGCCTACGAGCAGTACTTC. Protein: CASTSSGGAYEQYF.

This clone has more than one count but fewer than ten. The DNA of the CDR3 is TGTGCCAGCAGCCTGACTAGAGCAACAGATACGCAGTATTTT. It specifies CASSLTRATDTQYF. The gene calls are TRBV11-2 and TRBJ2-3, with a tentative D call TRBD2 (6 bases). Germline V gene lookup returns CDR1 SGHAT and CDR2 FQNNGV. The CDR3 loop spans 14 amino acids. V lost 5 bases, J lost 3 bases, and 12 bases lay in between.

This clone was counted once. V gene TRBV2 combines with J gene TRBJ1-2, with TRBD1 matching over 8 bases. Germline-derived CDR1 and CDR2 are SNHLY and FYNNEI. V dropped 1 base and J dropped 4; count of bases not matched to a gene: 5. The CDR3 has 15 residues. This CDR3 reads CASSEGTGRTYGYTF. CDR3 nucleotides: TGTGCCAGCAGTGAAGGGACAGGGAGAACCTATGGCTACACCTTC.

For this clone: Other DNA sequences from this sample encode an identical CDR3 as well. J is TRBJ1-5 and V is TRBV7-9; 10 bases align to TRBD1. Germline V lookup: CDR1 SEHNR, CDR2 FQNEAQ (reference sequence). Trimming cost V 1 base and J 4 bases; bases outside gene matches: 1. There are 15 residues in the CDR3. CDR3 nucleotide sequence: TGTGCCAGCAGCTTAGGGACAGGGGGGAATCAGCCCCAGCATTTT. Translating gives CASSLGTGGNQPQHF.

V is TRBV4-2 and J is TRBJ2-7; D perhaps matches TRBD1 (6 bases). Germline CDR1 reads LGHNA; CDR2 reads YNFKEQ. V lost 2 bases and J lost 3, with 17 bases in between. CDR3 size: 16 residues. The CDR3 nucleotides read TGTGCCAGCAGCCAATCCAAGGCAGGGGAATACTACGAGCAGTACTTC. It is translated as CASSQSKAGEYYEQYF.

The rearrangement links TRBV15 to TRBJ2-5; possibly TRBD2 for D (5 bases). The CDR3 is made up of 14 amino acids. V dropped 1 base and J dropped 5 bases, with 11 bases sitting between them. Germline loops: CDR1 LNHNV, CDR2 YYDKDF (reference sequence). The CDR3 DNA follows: TGTGCCACCAGCAGAGGGCGAGGGCAGGAGACCCAGTACTTC. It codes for CATSRGRGQETQYF.

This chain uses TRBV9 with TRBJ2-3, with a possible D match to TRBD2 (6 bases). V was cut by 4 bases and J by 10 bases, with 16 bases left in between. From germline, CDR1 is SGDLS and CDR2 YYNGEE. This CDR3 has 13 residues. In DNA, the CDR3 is TGTGCCAGCAGCCCTAGCGAGGGCCGGGCGCAGTATTTT. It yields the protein CASSPSEGRAQYF.

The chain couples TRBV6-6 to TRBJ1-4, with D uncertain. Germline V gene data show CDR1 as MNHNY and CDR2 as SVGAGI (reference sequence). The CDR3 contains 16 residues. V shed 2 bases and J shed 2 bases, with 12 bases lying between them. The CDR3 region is CASSYPSGVTNEKLFF. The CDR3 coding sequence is TGTGCCAGCAGTTACCCCAGCGGTGTCACTAATGAAAAACTGTTTTTT.

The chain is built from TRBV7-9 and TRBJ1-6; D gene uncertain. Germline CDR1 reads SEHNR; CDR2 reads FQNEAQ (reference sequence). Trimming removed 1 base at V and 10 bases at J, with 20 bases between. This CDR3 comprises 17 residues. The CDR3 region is CASSLGRDMVKASPLHF. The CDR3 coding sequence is TGTGCCAGCAGCTTAGGCCGGGATATGGTAAAGGCATCACCCCTCCACTTT.

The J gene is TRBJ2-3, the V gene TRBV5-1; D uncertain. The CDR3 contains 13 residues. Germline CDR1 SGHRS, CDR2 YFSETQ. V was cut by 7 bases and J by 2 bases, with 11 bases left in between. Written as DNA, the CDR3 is TGCGCCAGCTCCCCTCAGAACACAGATACGCAGTATTTT. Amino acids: CASSPQNTDTQYF.

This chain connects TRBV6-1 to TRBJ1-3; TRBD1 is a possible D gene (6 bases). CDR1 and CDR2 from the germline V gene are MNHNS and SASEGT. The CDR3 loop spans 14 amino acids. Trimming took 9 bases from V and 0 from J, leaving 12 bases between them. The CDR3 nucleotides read TGTGCCAGTACTACAGGGAGCTCTGGAAACACCATATATTTT. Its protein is CASTTGSSGNTIYF.

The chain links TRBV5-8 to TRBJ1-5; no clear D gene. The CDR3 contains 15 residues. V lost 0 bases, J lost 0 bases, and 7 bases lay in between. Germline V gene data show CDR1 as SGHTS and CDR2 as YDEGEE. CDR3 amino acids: CASSLARYSNQPQHF. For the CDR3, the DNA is TGTGCCAGCAGCTTGGCCCGTTATAGCAATCAGCCCCAGCATTTT. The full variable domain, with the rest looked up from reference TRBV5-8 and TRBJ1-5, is EAGVTQSPTHLIKTRGQQATLRCSPISGHTSVYWYQQALGLGLQFLLWYDEGEERNRGNFPPRFSGRQFPNYSSELNVNALELEDSALYLCASSLARYSNQPQHFGDGTRLSIL.